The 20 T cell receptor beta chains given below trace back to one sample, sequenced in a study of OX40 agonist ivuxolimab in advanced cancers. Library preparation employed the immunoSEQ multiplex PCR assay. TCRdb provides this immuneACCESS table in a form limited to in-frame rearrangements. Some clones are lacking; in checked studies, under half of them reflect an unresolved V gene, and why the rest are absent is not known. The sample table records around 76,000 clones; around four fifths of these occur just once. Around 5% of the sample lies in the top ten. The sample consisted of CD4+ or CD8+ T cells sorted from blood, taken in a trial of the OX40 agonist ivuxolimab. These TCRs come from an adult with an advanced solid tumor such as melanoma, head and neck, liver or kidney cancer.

The CDR3 loop reads CASSLSHVGAKNIQYF. CDR3 in DNA: TGTGCCAGCAGTTTATCCCATGTGGGGGCCAAAAACATTCAGTACTTC. V is TRBV28 and J is TRBJ2-4; D unresolved. The CDR3 totals 16 residues. V was cut by 1 base and J by 1 base, with 11 bases left in between. Germline CDR1 reads MDHEN; CDR2 reads SYDVKM.

In nucleotides, the CDR3 is TGTGCCAGCAGTCCTTTCCACAGGGTGGGGGCCTATGGCTACACCTTC. It translates to CASSPFHRVGAYGYTF. The chain carries TRBV9 and TRBJ1-2, with D possibly being TRBD1 (6 bases). Trimming cost V 5 bases and J 4 bases, with 21 bases left between them. The CDR3 is 16 residues long. CDR1 is SGDLS, CDR2 YYNGEE, per germline. Drawing the rest from reference TRBV9 and TRBJ1-2, the complete variable domain is DSGVTQTPKHLITATGQRVTLRCSPRSGDLSVYWYQQSLDQGLQFLIQYYNGEERAKGNILERFSAQQFPDLHSELNLSSLELGDSALYFCASSPFHRVGAYGYTFGSGTRLTVV.

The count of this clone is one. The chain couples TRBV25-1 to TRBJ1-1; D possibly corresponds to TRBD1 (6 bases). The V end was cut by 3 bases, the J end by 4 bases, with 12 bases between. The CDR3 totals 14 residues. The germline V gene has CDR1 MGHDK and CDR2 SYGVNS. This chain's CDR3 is CASSDAGGVTEAFF. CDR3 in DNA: TGTGCCAGCAGTGATGCCGGGGGCGTCACTGAAGCTTTCTTT.

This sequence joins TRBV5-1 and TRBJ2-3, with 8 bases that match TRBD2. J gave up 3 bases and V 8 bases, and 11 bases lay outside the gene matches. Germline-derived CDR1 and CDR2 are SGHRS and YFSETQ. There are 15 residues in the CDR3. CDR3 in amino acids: CASHSPTSGTDTQYF. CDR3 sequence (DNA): TGCGCCAGTCACTCCCCAACTAGCGGAACAGATACGCAGTATTTT. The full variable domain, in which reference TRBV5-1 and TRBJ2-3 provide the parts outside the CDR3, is KAGVTQTPRYLIKTRGQQVTLSCSPISGHRSVSWYQQTPGQGLQFLFEYFSETQRNKGNFPGRFSGRQFSNSRSEMNVSTLELGDSALYLCASHSPTSGTDTQYFGPGTRLTVL.

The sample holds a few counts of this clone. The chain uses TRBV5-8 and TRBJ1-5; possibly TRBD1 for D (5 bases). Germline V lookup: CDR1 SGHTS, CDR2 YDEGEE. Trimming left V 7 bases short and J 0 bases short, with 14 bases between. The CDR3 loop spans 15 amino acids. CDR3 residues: CASRRGSHSNQPQHF. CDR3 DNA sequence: TGTGCCAGCCGACGGGGGAGCCATAGCAATCAGCCCCAGCATTTT. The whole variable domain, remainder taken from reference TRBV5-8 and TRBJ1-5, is EAGVTQSPTHLIKTRGQQATLRCSPISGHTSVYWYQQALGLGLQFLLWYDEGEERNRGNFPPRFSGRQFPNYSSELNVNALELEDSALYLCASRRGSHSNQPQHFGDGTRLSIL.

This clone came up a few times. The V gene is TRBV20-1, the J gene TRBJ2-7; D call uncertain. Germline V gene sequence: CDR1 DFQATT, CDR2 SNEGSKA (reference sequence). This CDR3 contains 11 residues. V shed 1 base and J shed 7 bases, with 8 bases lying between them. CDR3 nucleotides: TGCAGTGCTAGAGTCACGAGGGAGCAGTACTTC. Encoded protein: CSARVTREQYF.

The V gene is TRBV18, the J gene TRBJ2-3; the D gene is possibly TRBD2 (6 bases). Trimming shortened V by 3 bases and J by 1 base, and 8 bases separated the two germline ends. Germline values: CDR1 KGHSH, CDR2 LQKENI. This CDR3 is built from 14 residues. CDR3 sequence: CASSPLAGTDTQYF. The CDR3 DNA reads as TGTGCCAGCTCACCCTTAGCGGGCACAGATACGCAGTATTTT.

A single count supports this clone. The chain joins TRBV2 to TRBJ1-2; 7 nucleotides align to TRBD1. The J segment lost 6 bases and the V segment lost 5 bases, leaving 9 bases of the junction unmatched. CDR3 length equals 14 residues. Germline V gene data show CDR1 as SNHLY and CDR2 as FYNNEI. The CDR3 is CASSRETGINGYTF. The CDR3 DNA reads TGTGCCAGCAGTCGCGAGACAGGGATTAATGGCTACACCTTC. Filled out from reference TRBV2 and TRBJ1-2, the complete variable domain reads EPEVTQTPSHQVTQMGQEVILRCVPISNHLYFYWYRQILGQKVEFLVSFYNNEISEKSEIFDDQFSVERPDGSNFTLKIRSTKLEDSAMYFCASSRETGINGYTFGSGTRLTVV.

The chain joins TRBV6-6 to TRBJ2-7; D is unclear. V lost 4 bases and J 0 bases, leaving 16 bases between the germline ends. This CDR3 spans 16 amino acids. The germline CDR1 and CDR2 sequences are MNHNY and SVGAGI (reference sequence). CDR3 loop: CASSSGVGKSSYEQYF. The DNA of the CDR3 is TGTGCCAGCAGTTCTGGGGTGGGCAAGAGCTCCTACGAGCAGTACTTC.

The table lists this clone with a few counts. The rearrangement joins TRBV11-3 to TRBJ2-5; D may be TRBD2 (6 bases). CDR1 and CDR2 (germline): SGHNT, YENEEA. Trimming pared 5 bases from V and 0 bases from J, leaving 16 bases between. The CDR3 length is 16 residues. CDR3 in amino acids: CASSPDGGAYQETQYF. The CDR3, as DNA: TGTGCCAGCAGCCCCGACGGCGGGGCGTACCAAGAGACCCAGTACTTC.

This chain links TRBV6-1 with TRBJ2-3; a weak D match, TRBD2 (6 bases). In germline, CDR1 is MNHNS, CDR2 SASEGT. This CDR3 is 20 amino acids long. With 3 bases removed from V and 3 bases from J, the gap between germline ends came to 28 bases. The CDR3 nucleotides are TGTGCCAGCAGTGATAAGCGCTGGAGTGCAAGGAGGGGTGAGACAGATACGCAGTATTTT. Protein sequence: CASSDKRWSARRGETDTQYF.

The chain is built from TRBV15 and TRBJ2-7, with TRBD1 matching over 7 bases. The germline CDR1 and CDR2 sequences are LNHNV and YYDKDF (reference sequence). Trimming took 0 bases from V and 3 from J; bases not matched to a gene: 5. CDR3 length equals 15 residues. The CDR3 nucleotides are TGTGCCACCAGCAGAGAAGGGACAGATCACTACGAGCAGTACTTC. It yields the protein CATSREGTDHYEQYF.

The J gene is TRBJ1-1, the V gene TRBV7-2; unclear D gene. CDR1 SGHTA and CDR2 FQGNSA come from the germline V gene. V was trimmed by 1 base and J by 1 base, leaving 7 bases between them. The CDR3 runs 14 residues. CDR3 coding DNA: TGTGCCAGCAGCTTAGTTGTGGCGAACACTGAAGCTTTCTTT. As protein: CASSLVVANTEAFF.

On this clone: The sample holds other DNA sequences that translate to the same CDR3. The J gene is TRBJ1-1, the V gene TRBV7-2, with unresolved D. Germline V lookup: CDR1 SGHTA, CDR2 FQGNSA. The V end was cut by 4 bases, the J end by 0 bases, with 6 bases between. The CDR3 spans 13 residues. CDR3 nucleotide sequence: TGTGCCAGCAGCTCACCGCTGAACACTGAAGCTTTCTTT. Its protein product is CASSSPLNTEAFF. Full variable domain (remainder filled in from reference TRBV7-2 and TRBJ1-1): GAGVSQSPSNKVTEKGKDVELRCDPISGHTALYWYRQSLGQGLEFLIYFQGNSAPDKSGLPSDRFSAERTGGSVSTLTIQRTQQEDSAVYLCASSSPLNTEAFFGQGTRLTVV.

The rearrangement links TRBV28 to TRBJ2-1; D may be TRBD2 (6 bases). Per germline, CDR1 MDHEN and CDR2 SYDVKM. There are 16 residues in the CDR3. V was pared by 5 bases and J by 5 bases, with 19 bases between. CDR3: CASSEEEWGVDNEQFF. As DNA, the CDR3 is TGTGCCAGCAGTGAGGAGGAATGGGGGGTCGACAATGAGCAGTTCTTC.

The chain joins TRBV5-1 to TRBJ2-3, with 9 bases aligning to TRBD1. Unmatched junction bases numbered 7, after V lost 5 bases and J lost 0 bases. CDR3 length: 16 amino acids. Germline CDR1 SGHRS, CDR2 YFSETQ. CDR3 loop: CASRITGGLSTDTQYF. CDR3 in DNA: TGCGCCAGCAGAATTACAGGGGGCCTGAGCACAGATACGCAGTATTTT.

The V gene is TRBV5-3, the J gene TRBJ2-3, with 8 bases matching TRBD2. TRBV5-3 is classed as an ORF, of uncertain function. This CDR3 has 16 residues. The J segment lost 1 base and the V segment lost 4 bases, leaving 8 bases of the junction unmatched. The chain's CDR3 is CARSHSAGEGTDTQYF. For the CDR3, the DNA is TGTGCCAGAAGCCATTCAGCGGGAGAGGGCACAGATACGCAGTATTTT.

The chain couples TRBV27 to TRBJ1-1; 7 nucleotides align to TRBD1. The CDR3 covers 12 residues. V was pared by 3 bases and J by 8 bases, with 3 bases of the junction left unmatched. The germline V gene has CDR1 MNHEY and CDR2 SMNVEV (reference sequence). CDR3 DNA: TGTGCCAGCAGTTTTTTACAGGGGGAAGCTTTCTTT. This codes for CASSFLQGEAFF.

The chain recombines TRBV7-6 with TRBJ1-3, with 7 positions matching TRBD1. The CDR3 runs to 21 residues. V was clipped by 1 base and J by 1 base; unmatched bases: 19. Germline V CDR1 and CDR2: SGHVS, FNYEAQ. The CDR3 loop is CASSLDSSAGGFAFSGNTIYF. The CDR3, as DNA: TGTGCCAGCAGCTTAGATTCGTCGGCAGGGGGTTTTGCGTTTTCTGGAAACACCATATATTTT.

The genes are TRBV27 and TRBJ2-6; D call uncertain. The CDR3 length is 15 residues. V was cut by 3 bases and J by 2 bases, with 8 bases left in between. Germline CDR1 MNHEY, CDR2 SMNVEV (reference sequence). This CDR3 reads CASSLRETGANVLTF. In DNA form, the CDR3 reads TGTGCCAGCAGTTTGCGCGAGACTGGGGCCAACGTCCTGACTTTC.